The clone carrying this TCR beta chain appeared a few times. The time point is: persistent/refractory GD, antithyroid drugs over 5 years with positive TRAb. The TCR library used RNA extracted from PBMCs. Germline CDR1 reads DFQATT; CDR2 reads SNEGSKA (reference sequence). The CDR3 is made up of 14 amino acids. Trimming removed 7 bases from V and 7 bases from J; junction bases left unmatched: 16. This entry belongs to a study of regulatory T cells in long-lasting Graves disease. Construction of TCR beta libraries relied on iRepertoire HTBI primers and on Arm-PCR targeting CDR3 regions. Each CDR3 protein is one row after TCRdb ran MiXCR on the multiplex PCR reads. The repertoire holds roughly 700,000 distinct CDR3 sequences, with roughly 30% as singletons.

This sequence originates from a female donor with Graves disease. This specimen was peripheral blood mononuclear cells (PBMCs), taken when the disease was refractory, from a patient treated with antithyroid drugs. V and J are TRBV20-1 and TRBJ2-7, with 7 bases that match TRBD1. CDR3 amino acids: CSGGVVEGAGEQYF. In nucleotides, the CDR3 is TGCAGTGGTGGGGTTGTAGAGGGGGCAGGAGAGCAGTACTTC.